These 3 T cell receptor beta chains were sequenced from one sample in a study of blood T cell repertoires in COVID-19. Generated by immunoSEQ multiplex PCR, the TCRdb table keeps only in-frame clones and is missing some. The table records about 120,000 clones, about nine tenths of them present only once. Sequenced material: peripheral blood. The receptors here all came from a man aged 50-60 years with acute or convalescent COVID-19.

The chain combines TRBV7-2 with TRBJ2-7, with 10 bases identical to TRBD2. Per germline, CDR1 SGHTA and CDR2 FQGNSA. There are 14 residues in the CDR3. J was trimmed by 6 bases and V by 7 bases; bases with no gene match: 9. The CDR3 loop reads CASTQREGRPEQYF. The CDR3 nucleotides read TGTGCCAGCACCCAGCGGGAGGGGAGACCCGAGCAGTACTTC.

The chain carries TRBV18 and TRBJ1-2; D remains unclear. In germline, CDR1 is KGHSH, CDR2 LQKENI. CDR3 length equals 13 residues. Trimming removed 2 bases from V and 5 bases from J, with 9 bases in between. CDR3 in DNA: TGTGCCAGCTCACCAGCACACGAATATGGCTACACCTTC. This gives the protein CASSPAHEYGYTF.

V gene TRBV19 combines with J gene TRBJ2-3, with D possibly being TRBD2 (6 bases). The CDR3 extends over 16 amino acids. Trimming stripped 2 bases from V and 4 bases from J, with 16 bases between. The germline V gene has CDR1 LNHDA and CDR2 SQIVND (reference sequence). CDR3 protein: CASSISLGGAADTQYF. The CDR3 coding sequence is TGTGCCAGTAGTATATCATTGGGGGGAGCGGCAGATACGCAGTATTTT.